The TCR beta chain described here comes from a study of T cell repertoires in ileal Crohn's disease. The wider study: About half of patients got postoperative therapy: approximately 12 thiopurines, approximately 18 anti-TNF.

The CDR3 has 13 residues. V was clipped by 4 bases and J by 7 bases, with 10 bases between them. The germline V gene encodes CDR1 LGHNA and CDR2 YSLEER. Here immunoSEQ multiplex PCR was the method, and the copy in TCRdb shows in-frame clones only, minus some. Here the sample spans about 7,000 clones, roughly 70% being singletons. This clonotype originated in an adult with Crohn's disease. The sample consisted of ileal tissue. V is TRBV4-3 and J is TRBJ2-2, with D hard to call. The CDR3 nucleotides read TGCGCCAGCAGCCTACTGCGTTTCGGGGAGCTGTTTTTT. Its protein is CASSLLRFGELFF.